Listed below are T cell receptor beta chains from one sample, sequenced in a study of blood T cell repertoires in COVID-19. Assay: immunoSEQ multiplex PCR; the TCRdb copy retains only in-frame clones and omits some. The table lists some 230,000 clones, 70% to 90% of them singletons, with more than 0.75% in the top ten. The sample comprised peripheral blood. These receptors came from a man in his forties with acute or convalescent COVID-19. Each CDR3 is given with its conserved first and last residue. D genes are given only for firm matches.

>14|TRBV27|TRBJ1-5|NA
CASSFSGGNQPQHF
TGTGCCAGCAGTTTTTCAGGGGGCAATCAGCCCCAGCATTTT
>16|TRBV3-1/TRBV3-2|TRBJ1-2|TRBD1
CASSRTGTAANYGYTF
TGTGCCAGCAGCCGGACCGGGACAGCTGCTAACTATGGCTACACCTTC
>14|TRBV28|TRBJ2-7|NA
CASKGGVFAYEQYF
TGTGCCAGCAAGGGGGGGGTTTTTGCCTACGAGCAGTACTTC
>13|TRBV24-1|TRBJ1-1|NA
CATSAGVNTEAFF
TGTGCCACCAGTGCCGGGGTGAACACTGAAGCTTTCTTT
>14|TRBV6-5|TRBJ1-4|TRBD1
CATRQGQTNEKLFF
TGTGCCACCCGCCAGGGACAGACTAATGAAAAACTGTTTTTT
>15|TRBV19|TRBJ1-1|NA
CASSISGQGNTEAFF
TGTGCCAGTAGTATATCGGGCCAGGGGAACACTGAAGCTTTCTTT
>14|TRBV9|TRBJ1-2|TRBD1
CASSLVTTGGGYTF
TGTGCCAGCAGTCTTGTCACTACAGGGGGTGGCTACACCTTC
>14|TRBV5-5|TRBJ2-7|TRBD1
CASSPGQGSHEQYF
TGTGCCAGCAGCCCGGGACAGGGAAGCCACGAGCAGTACTTC
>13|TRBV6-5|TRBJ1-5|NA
CASSRGMSQPQHF
TGTGCCAGCAGCCGAGGGATGAGTCAGCCCCAGCATTTT
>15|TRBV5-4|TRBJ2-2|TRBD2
CASSSGGKNTGELFF
TGTGCCAGCAGCTCCGGGGGGAAGAACACCGGGGAGCTGTTTTTT
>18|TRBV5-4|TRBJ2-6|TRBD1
CASSGTGTGRSGANVLTF
TGTGCCAGCAGCGGAACCGGGACAGGCCGCTCTGGGGCCAACGTCCTGACTTTC
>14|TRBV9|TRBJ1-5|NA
CASSGGQANQPQHF
TGTGCCAGCAGCGGAGGGCAGGCTAATCAGCCCCAGCATTTT
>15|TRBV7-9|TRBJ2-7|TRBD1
CASSLAAGGVYEQYF
TGTGCCAGCAGCTTAGCCGCAGGGGGCGTCTACGAGCAGTACTTC
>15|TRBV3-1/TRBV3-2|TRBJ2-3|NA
CASSHFPPGTDTQYF
TGTGCCAGCAGCCATTTTCCCCCGGGCACAGATACGCAGTATTTT
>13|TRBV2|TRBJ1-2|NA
CASEDRTNYGYTF
TGTGCCAGCGAGGACAGAACCAACTATGGCTACACCTTC
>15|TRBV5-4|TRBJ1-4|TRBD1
CASSYRQGLNEKLFF
TGTGCCAGCAGCTATCGACAGGGGCTTAATGAAAAACTGTTTTTT
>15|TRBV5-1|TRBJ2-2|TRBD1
CASSPGTGDGGELFF
TGCGCCAGCAGCCCCGGGACAGGGGATGGCGGGGAGCTGTTTTTT
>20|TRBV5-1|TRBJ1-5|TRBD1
CASSEGTGGPNSRNNQPQHF
TGCGCCAGCAGCGAGGGGACAGGGGGTCCTAATTCACGGAACAATCAGCCCCAGCATTTT